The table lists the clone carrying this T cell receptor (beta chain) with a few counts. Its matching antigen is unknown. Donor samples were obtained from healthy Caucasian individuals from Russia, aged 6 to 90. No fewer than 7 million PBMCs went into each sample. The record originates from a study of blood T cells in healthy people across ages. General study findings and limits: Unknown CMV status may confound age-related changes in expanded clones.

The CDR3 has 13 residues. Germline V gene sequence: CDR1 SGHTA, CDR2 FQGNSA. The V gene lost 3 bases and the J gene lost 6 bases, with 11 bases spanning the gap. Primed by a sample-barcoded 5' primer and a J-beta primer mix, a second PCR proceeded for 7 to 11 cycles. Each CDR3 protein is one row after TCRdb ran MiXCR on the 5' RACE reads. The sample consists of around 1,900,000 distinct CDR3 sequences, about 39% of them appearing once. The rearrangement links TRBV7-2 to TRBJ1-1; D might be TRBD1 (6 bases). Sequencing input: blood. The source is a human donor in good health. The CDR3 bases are TGTGCCAGCAGCTTTATTGGGGGCCCTGAAGCTTTCTTT. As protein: CASSFIGGPEAFF. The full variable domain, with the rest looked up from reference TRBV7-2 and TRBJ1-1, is GAGVSQSPSNKVTEKGKDVELRCDPISGHTALYWYRQSLGQGLEFLIYFQGNSAPDKSGLPSDRFSAERTGGSVSTLTIQRTQQEDSAVYLCASSFIGGPEAFFGQGTRLTVV.